This T cell receptor beta chain was observed in a study of shared clonotypes between healthy human individuals. TCRdb's copy holds only in-frame clones and misses some; the assay was immunoSEQ multiplex PCR. Altogether about 1 million clones are present, approximately 68% being singletons, with the ten largest covering roughly 1.5%. This CDR3 spans 14 amino acids. V lost 7 bases, J lost 4 bases, and 13 bases lay in between. Germline V gene data show CDR1 as MNHEY and CDR2 as SVGAGI. A CD45RA-negative memory subset and a CD45RA+ naive subset were separated from the CD4+ cells. The chain combines TRBV6-5 with TRBJ2-2; D uncertain. The sequence came from a man aged 18 to 29 in good health. Sequenced material: memory CD4+ T cells sorted from blood. The sample's subset: CD45RA-negative fraction. CDR3 sequence: CASNRVEGTGELFF. The CDR3 DNA reads as TGTGCCAGCAATAGGGTCGAAGGCACCGGGGAGCTGTTTTTT.